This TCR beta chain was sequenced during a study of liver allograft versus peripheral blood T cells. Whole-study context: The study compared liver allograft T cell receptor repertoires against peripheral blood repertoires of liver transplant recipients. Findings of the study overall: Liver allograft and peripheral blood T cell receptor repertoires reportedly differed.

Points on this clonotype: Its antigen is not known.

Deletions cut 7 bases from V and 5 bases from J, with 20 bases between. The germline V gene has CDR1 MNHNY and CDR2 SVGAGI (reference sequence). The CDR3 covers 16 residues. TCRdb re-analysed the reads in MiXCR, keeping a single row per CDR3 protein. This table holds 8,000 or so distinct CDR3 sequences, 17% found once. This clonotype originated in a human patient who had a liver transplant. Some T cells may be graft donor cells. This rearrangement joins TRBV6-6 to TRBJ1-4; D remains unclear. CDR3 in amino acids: CASTITPRRENEKLFF. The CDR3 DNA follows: TGTGCCAGCACAATAACTCCACGGAGGGAGAATGAAAAACTGTTTTTT.